The 2 T cell receptor beta chains presented below share a single source sample, sequenced in a study of CD4+ T cells in melanoma. Produced via immunoSEQ multiplex PCR; TCRdb's table is partial and in-frame only. The top ten hold roughly 3.1% of the sample, which has about 110,000 clones, roughly 90% seen once. The sequenced sample was peripheral blood. These receptors originate from a human donor with melanoma.

The chain couples TRBV7-9 to TRBJ2-4; 10 positions agree with TRBD2. Germline loops: CDR1 SEHNR, CDR2 FQNEAQ (reference sequence). Germline trimming cut 6 bases from V and 3 bases from J; bases unmatched to any gene: 5. CDR3 length: 15 residues. The CDR3 DNA is TGTGCCAGCAGTTTCCTAGCGGGGGTCAAAAACATTCAGTACTTC. As protein: CASSFLAGVKNIQYF.

The chain couples TRBV29-1 to TRBJ2-2; maybe TRBD1 (6 bases). CDR3 length: 16 residues. Germline CDR1 is SQVTM and CDR2 is ANQGSEA. The V and J ends lost 6 bases and 0 bases respectively, with 17 bases between them. The CDR3 DNA is TGCAGCGTCAGACAGGCTATCAACGCGAACACCGGGGAGCTGTTTTTT. Protein: CSVRQAINANTGELFF.